These 2 T cell receptor beta chains were sequenced from one sample in a study of CD8 T cells in Susac syndrome. Random hexamers primed reverse transcription of 0.5 to 1 ug RNA. TCRdb re-analysed the immunoSEQ multiplex PCR reads in MiXCR, keeping a single row per CDR3 protein. The data contain 110,000 or so distinct CDR3 sequences, less than 95% of them singletons. Sequenced sample: CD4+ T cells from PBMCs. Receptor source: a human donor in good health.

V and J are TRBV6-2 or TRBV6-3 and TRBJ2-7; 9 bases agree with TRBD2. The V and J ends lost 6 bases and 3 bases, in that order; junction bases with no gene match: 6. CDR1 MNHEY and CDR2 SVGEGT come from the germline V gene. There are 14 residues in the CDR3. The CDR3 here is CASRWTSAVYEQYF. The CDR3 DNA sequence: TGTGCCAGCAGGTGGACTAGCGCAGTCTACGAGCAGTACTTC.

The genes are TRBV7-2 and TRBJ1-5; D remains ambiguous. This CDR3 spans 12 amino acids. The V gene's germline CDR1 is SGHTA and CDR2 FQGNSA. Trimming shortened V by 5 bases and J by 9 bases, and 11 bases separated the two germline ends. The CDR3 DNA reads as TGTGCCAGCAGCCTCTTTGGAGGGCCCCAGCATTTT. Its translation: CASSLFGGPQHF.